This passage covers 17 T cell receptor beta chains from one sample sequenced in a study of shared clonotypes between healthy human individuals. Produced via immunoSEQ multiplex PCR; TCRdb's table is partial and in-frame only. The sample has about 1.1 million clones; approximately 77% are singletons. The sequencing sample was made of memory CD4+ T cells from PBMCs. As for subset: CD45RA-negative fraction. The source of these receptors is a man aged 18 to 30 in good health. Some clones in this sample may be carry-over from other donors' samples.

The DNA of the CDR3 is TGCGCCAGCAGCCAAGAGGTCAGACCCTACGAGCAGTACTTC. This sequence encodes CASSQEVRPYEQYF. This chain uses TRBV4-3 with TRBJ2-7; no firm D call. The V end lost 0 bases, the J end lost 2 bases, and 8 bases lay between the germline ends. This CDR3 region has 14 residues. From germline, CDR1 is LGHNA and CDR2 YSLEER.

The sample holds a few counts of this clone. The CDR3 is CASSLALRDQPQHF. Here the CDR3 DNA reads TGTGCCAGCAGCTTAGCGCTAAGGGATCAGCCCCAGCATTTT. The chain is built from TRBV7-2 and TRBJ1-5; D unresolved. V lost 0 bases, J lost 5 bases, and 8 bases lay in between. This CDR3 is 14 amino acids long. The germline CDR1 and CDR2 sequences are SGHTA and FQGNSA.

This clone occurred many times. This chain joins TRBV6-1 and TRBJ1-5, with D possibly matching TRBD1 (5 bases). Germline V gene lookup returns CDR1 MNHNS and CDR2 SASEGT. The CDR3 runs to 15 residues. V dropped 4 bases and J dropped 7 bases, with 17 bases sitting between them. The CDR3 coding sequence is TGTGCCAGCAGTGCCGGGACCTCATCGGTGCAGCCCCAGCATTTT. Its protein product is CASSAGTSSVQPQHF.

This rearrangement joins TRBV10-3 to TRBJ2-7; D possibly corresponds to TRBD1 (6 bases). Germline CDR1 ENHRY, CDR2 SYGVKD. The V end lost 10 bases, the J end lost 6 bases, and 19 bases lay between the germline ends. The CDR3 is 13 residues long. The DNA of the CDR3 is TGTGCCACCGGGGACCAGGGGACCTCCGAGCAGTACTTC. This gives the protein CATGDQGTSEQYF.

This chain joins TRBV4-1 and TRBJ2-7; the match to TRBD1 covers 7 bases. The CDR3 contains 12 residues. The germline gives CDR1 MGHRA, CDR2 YSYEKL. J lost 7 bases, V lost 4 bases, and 4 bases had no gene match. This CDR3 is CASSRQGGEQYF. The CDR3, as DNA: TGCGCCAGCAGCCGACAGGGTGGGGAGCAGTACTTC.

This clone has a single count. The chain recombines TRBV23-1 with TRBJ1-5; D remains ambiguous. TRBV23-1 is an ORF; its function is uncertain. The CDR3 covers 14 residues. The germline V and J ends were trimmed by 2 bases and 4 bases, with 9 bases remaining between them. The CDR3, as DNA: TGCGCCAGCAGTCAAGTCCACGGGAATCAGCCCCAGCATTTT. This gives the protein CASSQVHGNQPQHF.

About this clone: Other DNA sequences within the sample encode an identical CDR3. V gene TRBV7-9 combines with J gene TRBJ2-7, with D tentatively TRBD1 (6 bases). The V gene's germline CDR1 is SEHNR and CDR2 FQNEAQ (reference sequence). The CDR3 sequence is 13 residues long. V lost 1 base and J 3 bases, leaving 7 bases between the germline ends. In DNA form, the CDR3 reads TGTGCCAGCAGCTTAGGCAGGGGCTACGAGCAGTACTTC. Translation gives CASSLGRGYEQYF.

The chain employs TRBV6-1 and TRBJ1-1, with D possibly TRBD1 on 5 matching bases. Trimming cost V 4 bases and J 1 base, with 16 bases left between them. CDR3 length: 16 amino acids. Germline V lookup: CDR1 MNHNS, CDR2 SASEGT. The CDR3 loop reads CASSARRGRANTEAFF. The CDR3 DNA reads TGTGCCAGCAGTGCCCGGCGGGGACGGGCGAACACTGAAGCTTTCTTT.

The rearrangement uses TRBV5-4 and TRBJ1-2, with D possibly TRBD1 on 6 matching bases. Trimming cost V 6 bases and J 0 bases, with 15 bases left between them. The CDR3 totals 15 residues. Germline V gene data show CDR1 as SGHNT and CDR2 as YYREEE (reference sequence). CDR3 sequence: CASTPGGATNYGYTF. CDR3 nucleotides: TGTGCCAGCACCCCCGGGGGGGCCACTAACTATGGCTACACCTTC.

This rearrangement joins TRBV7-8 to TRBJ1-5; D unresolved. This CDR3 contains 16 residues. The V gene lost 3 bases and the J gene lost 6 bases, with 18 bases spanning the gap. CDR1 SGHVS and CDR2 FQNEAQ come from the germline V gene. The CDR3 coding sequence is TGTGCCAGCAGCTTCCTGTATACGGCAGGATCTCAGCCCCAGCATTTT. It yields the protein CASSFLYTAGSQPQHF.

This clone was seen just once. The chain employs TRBV2 and TRBJ2-5, with D possibly TRBD2 on 7 matching bases. The germline V gene has CDR1 SNHLY and CDR2 FYNNEI. The ends were cut back, 10 bases at V and 5 bases at J, with 29 bases in the middle. The CDR3 is 17 residues long. DNA for the CDR3: TGTGCCACCCGCAAGTGGTCGAAGGGGGAGGGCTCCGAGACCCAGTACTTC. It is translated as CATRKWSKGEGSETQYF.

The chain carries TRBV27 and TRBJ2-2; D gene unclear. Per the germline V gene, CDR1 is MNHEY and CDR2 is SMNVEV (reference sequence). The CDR3 is made up of 15 amino acids. Deletions cut 2 bases from V and 7 bases from J, with 14 bases between. The CDR3 DNA sequence: TGTGCCAGCAGTTTAGCTTCCGCCTCCCTCGGGGAGCTGTTTTTT. It encodes CASSLASASLGELFF.

The CDR3 spells CASSPGGGQPFRDTQYF. CDR3 sequence (DNA): TGCGCCAGCAGCCCGGGAGGGGGACAGCCTTTTCGGGATACGCAGTATTTT. V and J are TRBV4-1 and TRBJ2-3, with D perhaps matching TRBD2 (8 bases). The CDR3 runs to 17 residues. The germline CDR1 and CDR2 sequences are MGHRA and YSYEKL. Trimming took 4 bases from V and 6 from J, leaving 23 bases between them.

The rearrangement links TRBV7-2 to TRBJ2-7; TRBD1 might be the D (5 bases). Germline-derived CDR1 and CDR2 are SGHTA and FQGNSA. Trimming left V 2 bases short and J 2 bases short, with 10 bases between. CDR3 length: 14 residues. Here the CDR3 DNA reads TGTGCCAGCAGCTTACTCGGACATCCCTACGAGCAGTACTTC. It is translated as CASSLLGHPYEQYF.

The count of this clone is one. The chain uses TRBV7-2 and TRBJ2-1; D might be TRBD1 (5 bases). The germline CDR1 and CDR2 sequences are SGHTA and FQGNSA. The CDR3 length is 14 residues. Trimming took off 9 bases at V and 6 bases at J, with 18 bases between the two ends. The CDR3 sequence: CASTIQVPSNEQFF. CDR3 bases: TGTGCCAGTACTATACAGGTTCCTTCCAATGAGCAGTTCTTC.

The V gene is TRBV27, the J gene TRBJ2-3, with 15 bases lining up with TRBD2. Germline V lookup: CDR1 MNHEY, CDR2 SMNVEV (reference sequence). The CDR3 is 17 residues long. V lost 6 bases to trimming and J lost 2 bases; unmatched junction nucleotides: 6. CDR3 sequence: CASRGLAGGSYTDTQYF. CDR3 DNA: TGTGCCAGCAGAGGACTAGCGGGAGGGTCATACACAGATACGCAGTATTTT.

Points on this clone: Mismatch with germline at one junction end may stem from a read error. The chain's CDR3 is CASREGLASGSYEQYF. CDR3 nucleotide sequence: TGTGCCAGCAGGGAAGGTTTAGCTAGCGGGAGTTACGAGCAGTACTTC. The chain has TRBV2 and TRBJ2-7, with 10 bases identical to TRBD2. Germline V gene lookup returns CDR1 SNHLY and CDR2 FYNNEI. CDR3 length: 16 residues.